This entry is about one T cell receptor (beta chain). The clone's antigen remains unknown. One junction end does not reproduce the germline sequence, and a read error may be involved. Stable Graves' hyperthyroidism was defined as no progression to ophthalmopathy during 18 months of follow-up. Hyperthyroidism patients were newly diagnosed, had a disease duration of under 2 months, and were aged 18 to 65 years. Any patient with an uncontrolled infection, another autoimmune disease, pregnancy or lactation was excluded. Diagnoses were based on clinical symptoms, serum thyroxine and TRAb, thyroid ultrasound and orbital computed tomography. PBMCs were isolated from about 10 ml of fresh peripheral blood by Ficoll-Paque density gradient centrifugation. Total RNA was extracted with Trizol reagent, and quality was checked on an Agilent 2100 Bioanalyzer. The sample is drawn from a study of T cells in Graves' hyperthyroidism and ophthalmopathy (dated by TCRdb to between 2018 and 2020). Background on the whole study: Peripheral blood was sampled at the time of initial diagnosis, prior to any treatment. For training and testing, the 100 or so patients in the discovery cohort were randomly divided in a 7:3 ratio. The paper describes TCR Vbeta CDR3 sequencing of 130 to 150 peripheral blood samples, made up of approximately 40 ophthalmopathy patients, approximately 73 hyperthyroidism patients and 17 progressor patients. Following sampling, methimazole starting at 30 mg daily was given to hyperthyroidism patients, and high-dose intravenous methylprednisolone was given to ophthalmopathy patients. An independent validation cohort of 18 to 20 hyperthyroidism patients and roughly 16 patients who later progressed to ophthalmopathy tested prospective prediction of ophthalmopathy. To identify distinguishing TCR V-J signatures, a discovery cohort of 100 or so patients was used, comprising 43 with Graves' ophthalmopathy and around 60 with stable Graves' hyperthyroidism. Thyroid tissue and blood T-cell repertoires from several Graves' hyperthyroidism patients were also compared in the study.

Amplification of TCR beta CDR3 regions was carried out from RNA transcripts. The TCR CDR3 was subjected to a first round of RT-PCR using the HTBI primer set and the Qiagen OneStep RT-PCR kit. Libraries were constructed in a second round of multiplex PCR, after which size selection and purification were performed. Libraries were sequenced paired-end with 100 bp reads on an Illumina HiSeq2000. As for the original processing: SOAPnuke was used to process the raw data, removing reads that contained adapters or uncalled bases, had a mean Phred below 15, or lacked an exact match to the constant primer or identifier. High-quality paired reads were merged using COPE v1.2.5, and each unique nucleotide sequence was defined as a clonotype. MiTCR v1.1 was used to align clonotypes to the IMGT TRBV, TRBD and TRBJ reference segments. Analysis was restricted to V-J combinations with a frequency above 0.0001, which covered roughly 99% of repertoires. A TCS score was defined as the ratio between F50 (clonal expansion) and ExV (chaos), using BLOSUM62-based TCRdist between CDR3 peptides within each V-J. Welch's t-statistics and random forest reduced several hundred V-J features to under 15, which were used in a naive Bayes classifier (R e1071). The similarity between thyroid and blood repertoires was quantified using the Morisita-Horn index. Clones were called with MiXCR by TCRdb after fastp trimmed the public reads at Q25, and only in-frame beta chains were retained. Every CDR3 protein is listed once, alongside the most common genes and DNA of its rows. TCRdb assigned the V and J calls; the authors' analysis was not used. The sample contains about 840,000 distinct CDR3 sequences, 38% of them found a single time. The ten top clones hold 7% to 10% of the sample.

Paper-wide results and their limitations: Sample size was not statistically predetermined, and investigators were not blinded to group allocation. During validation, the model predicted progression to ophthalmopathy a median of about 6.3 months ahead of onset, with around 71% sensitivity and 72% to 80% specificity. A model built on a 13 V-J signature distinguished ophthalmopathy from stable hyperthyroidism, reaching roughly 88% sensitivity and about 81% specificity in cross-validation and 80%/75% in testing. Most expanded thyroid clonotypes (frequency above 0.001) were also detected in blood, suggesting blood repertoires may reflect thyroid immune responses.

This TCR was recovered from a man in his late teens or twenties with Graves' hyperthyroidism. Sequences were obtained from blood.

The DNA reads as follows: TGCGCCAGCAGCTTGGATGAGGGCGCCTATGGCTACAGCTTC. This codes for CASSLDEGAYGYSF. The receptor chain draws on TRBV5-1 and TRBJ1-2; the D gene identity is not certain. From cysteine to phenylalanine, the CDR3 is 14 amino acids long. Only the CDR3 DNA stays, 42 bases, in frame from base 1. CDR1 and CDR2 (SGHRS, YFSETQ) derive from the germline V gene.